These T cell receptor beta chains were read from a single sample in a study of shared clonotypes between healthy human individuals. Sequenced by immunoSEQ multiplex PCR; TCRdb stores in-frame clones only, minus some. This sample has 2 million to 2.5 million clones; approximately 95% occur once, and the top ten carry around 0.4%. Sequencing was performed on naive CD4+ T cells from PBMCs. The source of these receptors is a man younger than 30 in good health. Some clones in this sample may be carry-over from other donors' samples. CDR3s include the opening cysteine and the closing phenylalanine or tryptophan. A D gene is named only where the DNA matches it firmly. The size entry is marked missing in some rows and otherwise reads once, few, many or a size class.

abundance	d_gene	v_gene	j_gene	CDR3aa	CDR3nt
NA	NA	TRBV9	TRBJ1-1	CASSRGGSRTTNTEAFF	TGTGCCAGCAGCAGAGGGGGGTCGAGGACGACAAACACTGAAGCTTTCTTT
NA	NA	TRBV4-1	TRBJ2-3	CASSLAGGPGTDTQYF	TGCGCCAGCAGCCTTGCCGGGGGACCAGGCACAGATACGCAGTATTTT
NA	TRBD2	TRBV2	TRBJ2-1	CASRRGTSVSSYNEQFF	TGTGCCAGCAGGAGGGGGACTAGCGTATCCTCCTACAATGAGCAGTTCTTC
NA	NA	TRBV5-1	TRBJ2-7	CASSLGSALEQYF	TGCGCCAGCAGCTTGGGATCGGCCCTAGAGCAGTACTTC
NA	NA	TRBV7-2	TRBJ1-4	CASSLRLTGLNEKLFF	TGTGCCAGCAGCTTACGATTAACCGGGCTAAATGAAAAACTGTTTTTT
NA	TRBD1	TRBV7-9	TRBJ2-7	CASSLIGTGGSGTHF	TGTGCCAGCAGCTTAATTGGGACAGGGGGCTCGGGGACTCACTTC
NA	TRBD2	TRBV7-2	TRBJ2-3	CASRSTAGGPRDTQYF	TGTGCCAGCAGATCCACAGCGGGAGGGCCAAGAGATACGCAGTATTTT
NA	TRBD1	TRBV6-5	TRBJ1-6	CASRADRDSPLHF	TGTGCCAGCAGGGCCGACAGGGATTCACCCCTCCACTTT
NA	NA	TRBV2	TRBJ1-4	CASSETPGTTNEKLFF	TGTGCCAGCAGTGAGACGCCAGGGACAACTAATGAAAAACTGTTTTTT
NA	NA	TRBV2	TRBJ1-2	CASSEARVSPYGYTF	TGTGCCAGCAGTGAAGCTCGGGTCAGTCCCTATGGCTACACCTTC
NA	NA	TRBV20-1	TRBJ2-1	CSAPRYNEQFF	TGCAGTGCTCCTCGATACAATGAGCAGTTCTTC
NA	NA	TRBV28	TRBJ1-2	CASSLDFGYTF	TGTGCCAGCAGTTTAGATTTTGGCTACACCTTC
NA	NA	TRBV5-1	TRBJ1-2	CASSPDRSNYGYTF	TGCGCCAGCAGCCCTGACAGGTCTAACTATGGCTACACCTTC
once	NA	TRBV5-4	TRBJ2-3	CASSEGLDDTQYF	TGTGCCAGCAGCGAGGGGCTCGACGATACGCAGTATTTT
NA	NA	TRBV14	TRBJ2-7	CASSHTTLGEQYF	TGTGCCAGCAGCCATACTACTCTAGGCGAGCAGTACTTC
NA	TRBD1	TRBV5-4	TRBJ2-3	CASSVGTGGPRDTQYF	TGTGCCAGCAGCGTCGGGACAGGGGGCCCCCGAGATACGCAGTATTTT
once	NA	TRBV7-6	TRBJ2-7	CASAGRGSSYEQYF	TGTGCCAGCGCCGGGCGGGGAAGCTCCTACGAGCAGTACTTC
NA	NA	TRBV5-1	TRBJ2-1	CASSTIDTGYNEQFF	TGCGCCAGCAGCACAATAGATACAGGGTATAATGAGCAGTTCTTC
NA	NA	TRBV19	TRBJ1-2	CASSLIPGGYTF	TGTGCCAGTAGCCTGATCCCGGGTGGCTACACCTTC
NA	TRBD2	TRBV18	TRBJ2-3	CASSPTLAGGPTDTQYF	TGTGCCAGCTCACCGACTCTAGCGGGAGGTCCCACAGATACGCAGTATTTT
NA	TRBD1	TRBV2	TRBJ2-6	CASSWTGGAGANVLTF	TGTGCCAGCAGCTGGACAGGGGGGGCTGGGGCCAACGTCCTGACTTTC
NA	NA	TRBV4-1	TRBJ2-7	CASSYPGPIYEQYF	TGCGCCAGCAGTTACCCGGGGCCGATCTACGAGCAGTACTTC
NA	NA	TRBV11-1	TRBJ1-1	CASSLRDVSGAFF	TGTGCCAGCAGCTTAAGAGACGTCTCGGGAGCTTTCTTT
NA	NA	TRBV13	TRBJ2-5	CASSFSPTEETQYF	TGTGCCAGCAGCTTCTCCCCGACGGAAGAGACCCAGTACTTC
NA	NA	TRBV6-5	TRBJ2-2	CASSYDGTGELFF	TGTGCCAGCAGTTATGACGGCACCGGGGAGCTGTTTTTT
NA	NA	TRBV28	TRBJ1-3	CASSSPRYSGNTIYF	TGTGCCAGCAGTTCGCCCAGGTACTCTGGAAACACCATATATTTT
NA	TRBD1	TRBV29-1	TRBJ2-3	CSGETGGTDTQYF	TGCAGCGGTGAGACAGGGGGCACAGATACGCAGTATTTT
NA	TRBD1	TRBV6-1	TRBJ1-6	CASSDRGRTNSPLHF	TGTGCCAGCAGTGATAGGGGGCGGACTAATTCACCCCTCCACTTT
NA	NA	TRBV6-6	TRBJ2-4	CASSPIRGKNIQYF	TGTGCCAGCAGTCCCATCCGGGGCAAAAACATTCAGTACTTC
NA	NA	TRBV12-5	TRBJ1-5	CASKPAGNQPQHF	TGTGCGTCTAAACCTGCGGGCAATCAGCCCCAGCATTTT
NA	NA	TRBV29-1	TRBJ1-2	CSVDAAGMNGYTF	TGCAGCGTTGATGCGGCAGGGATGAATGGCTACACCTTC
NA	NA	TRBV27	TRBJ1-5	CASSSRPGAGKGNSNQPQHF	TGTGCCAGCAGTTCCCGCCCCGGGGCAGGGAAAGGGAATAGCAATCAGCCCCAGCATTTT
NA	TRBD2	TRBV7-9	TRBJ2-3	CASSSTPLGQGGGDTQYF	TGTGCCAGCAGCTCCACACCCCTCGGGCAGGGCGGGGGAGATACGCAGTATTTT
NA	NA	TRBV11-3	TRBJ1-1	CASSLESSEAFF	TGTGCCAGCAGCTTAGAGAGCTCGGAAGCTTTCTTT
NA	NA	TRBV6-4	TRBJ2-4	CASSGARRGDIQYF	TGTGCCAGCAGCGGCGCCCGGAGAGGGGACATTCAGTACTTC
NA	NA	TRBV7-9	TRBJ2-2	CASSLRSTGWTGELFF	TGTGCCAGCAGCTTAAGAAGCACAGGTTGGACCGGGGAGCTGTTTTTT
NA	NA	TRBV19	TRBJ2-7	CATLGGQPAYEQYF	TGTGCCACTTTGGGGGGACAGCCCGCCTACGAGCAGTACTTC
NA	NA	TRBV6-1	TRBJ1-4	CASSEGRVWGGEKLFF	TGTGCCAGCAGTGAAGGAAGGGTCTGGGGGGGGGAAAAACTGTTTTTT
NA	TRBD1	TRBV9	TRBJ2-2	CASSVTGGDTGELFF	TGTGCCAGCAGCGTGACAGGGGGGGACACCGGGGAGCTGTTTTTT
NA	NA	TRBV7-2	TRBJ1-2	CASSFDLGRANGYTF	TGTGCCAGCAGCTTTGATCTCGGCAGGGCAAATGGCTACACCTTC
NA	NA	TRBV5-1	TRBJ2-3	CASSGGQTDTQYF	TGCGCCAGCAGCGGGGGGCAGACAGATACGCAGTATTTT
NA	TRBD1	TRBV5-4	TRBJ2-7	CASSLEQGSVFEQYF	TGTGCCAGCAGCTTGGAACAGGGGAGTGTATTCGAGCAGTACTTC
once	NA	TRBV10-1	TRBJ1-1	CASSAQVGGEAFF	TGCGCCAGCAGTGCCCAGGTGGGGGGTGAAGCTTTCTTT
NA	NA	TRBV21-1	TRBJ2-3	CASSRHRTACTDTQYF	TGTGCCAGCAGCAGACACCGTACCGCTTGCACAGATACGCAGTATTTT
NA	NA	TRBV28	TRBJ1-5	CATKKGGGNQPQHF	TGTGCCACTAAAAAGGGTGGGGGGAATCAGCCCCAGCATTTT
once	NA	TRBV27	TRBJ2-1	CASSLSRGNNEQFF	TGTGCCAGCAGTTTATCGAGGGGGAACAATGAGCAGTTCTTC
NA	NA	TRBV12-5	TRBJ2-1	CASAYMDKAEQFF	TGTGCTAGTGCCTATATGGACAAGGCTGAGCAGTTCTTC
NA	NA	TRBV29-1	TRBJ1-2	CSVEDLTGNYGYTF	TGCAGCGTTGAAGATCTTACAGGGAACTATGGCTACACCTTC
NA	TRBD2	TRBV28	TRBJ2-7	CASSLVPAGSYEQYF	TGTGCCAGCAGTTTAGTTCCAGCGGGAAGCTACGAGCAGTACTTC
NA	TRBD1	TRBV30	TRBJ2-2	CAWSPKTGQPNTGELFF	TGTGCCTGGAGTCCGAAAACGGGACAGCCTAACACCGGGGAGCTGTTTTTT
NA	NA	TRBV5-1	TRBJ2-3	CASTLEPLSDTQYF	TGCGCCAGCACCCTAGAACCCTTATCAGATACGCAGTATTTT
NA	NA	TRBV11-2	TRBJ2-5	CASRLGETQYF	TGTGCCAGCCGCCTCGGGGAGACCCAGTACTTC
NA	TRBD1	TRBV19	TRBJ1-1	CASRLGTVNTEAFF	TGTGCCAGTAGGCTCGGGACAGTCAACACTGAAGCTTTCTTT
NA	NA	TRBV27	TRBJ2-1	CASSPLGAGGGNEQFF	TGTGCCAGCAGTCCCCTCGGGGCAGGGGGAGGGAATGAGCAGTTCTTC
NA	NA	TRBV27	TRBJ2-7	CASSPQVQTSYEQYF	TGTGCCAGCAGTCCCCAGGTCCAGACCTCCTACGAGCAGTACTTC